Listed here are 10 T cell receptor beta chains from one sample, sequenced in a study of cytomegalovirus exposure and HLA in healthy donors. Generated by immunoSEQ multiplex PCR, the TCRdb table keeps only in-frame clones and is missing some. The table lists more than 95,000 clones, 86% of them singletons. The material sequenced was PBMCs. These receptors all stem from a man in his late teens or twenties in good health and CMV-seronegative.

The V call is TRBV11-1, the J call TRBJ2-2; 15 positions match TRBD2. V lost 5 bases to trimming and J lost 0 bases; unmatched junction nucleotides: 7. The CDR3 runs 19 residues. Germline V gives CDR1 SGHAT, CDR2 FQDESV (reference sequence). The CDR3 is CASSPRRTSGGANTGELFF. The CDR3 DNA reads as TGTGCCAGCAGCCCGAGAAGGACTAGCGGGGGGGCGAACACCGGGGAGCTGTTTTTT.

The chain has TRBV29-1 and TRBJ2-6; D gene unclear. CDR1 SQVTM and CDR2 ANQGSEA come from the germline V gene. This CDR3 has 14 residues. Trimming stripped 5 bases from V and 0 bases from J, with 8 bases between. The CDR3 loop reads CSVRTSSGANVLTF. CDR3 nucleotide sequence: TGCAGCGTTCGTACCAGCTCTGGGGCCAACGTCCTGACTTTC.

This rearrangement joins TRBV4-1 to TRBJ2-5; possible D gene TRBD2, 5 bases. The length of the CDR3 is 14 residues. Per germline, CDR1 MGHRA and CDR2 YSYEKL. Trimming shortened V by 0 bases and J by 5 bases, and 10 bases separated the two germline ends. The CDR3 bases are TGCGCCAGCAGCCAAGAGCGGTGGGAGGAGACCCAGTACTTC. This codes for CASSQERWEETQYF.

V and J are TRBV30 and TRBJ1-2, with D hard to call. The CDR3 covers 11 residues. Germline values: CDR1 GTSNPN, CDR2 SVGIG (reference sequence). Between the trimmed V and J ends, which lost 5 bases and 6 bases, there was a span of 10 bases. As DNA, the CDR3 is TGTGCCTGGTCAAGGAGGGATGGCTACACCTTC. It is translated as CAWSRRDGYTF.

The chain links TRBV15 to TRBJ2-2; 8 nucleotides agree with TRBD2. The J segment lost 0 bases and the V segment lost 2 bases, leaving 14 bases of the junction unmatched. The CDR3 covers 20 residues. CDR1 and CDR2 (germline): LNHNV, YYDKDF (reference sequence). The CDR3 DNA follows: TGTGCCACCAGCAGACTCCCCCCCCTTAGCGGGACTACGAACACCGGGGAGCTGTTTTTT. Its translation is CATSRLPPLSGTTNTGELFF. The whole variable domain, remainder taken from reference TRBV15 and TRBJ2-2, is DAMVIQNPRYQVTQFGKPVTLSCSQTLNHNVMYWYQQKSSQAPKLLFHYYDKDFNNEADTPDNFQSRRPNTSFCFLDIRSPGLGDTAMYLCATSRLPPLSGTTNTGELFFGEGSRLTVL.

The chain links TRBV7-6 to TRBJ2-5; 9 nucleotides agree with TRBD2. The CDR3 spans 17 residues. V lost 1 base, J lost 2 bases, and 8 bases stayed unmatched. CDR1 SGHVS and CDR2 FNYEAQ come from the germline V gene. The DNA for the CDR3 is TGTGCCAGCAGCTTAGGCGTGGTTAGCGGGGGTCAAGAGACCCAGTACTTC. It specifies CASSLGVVSGGQETQYF. Supplemented by reference TRBV7-6 and TRBJ2-5, the full variable domain reads GAGVSQSPRYKVTKRGQDVALRCDPISGHVSLYWYRQALGQGPEFLTYFNYEAQQDKSGLPNDRFSAERPEGSISTLTIQRTEQRDSAMYRCASSLGVVSGGQETQYFGPGTRLLVL.

The V call is TRBV9, the J call TRBJ2-7, with TRBD1 matching over 9 bases. Trimming took 2 bases from V and 6 from J; bases not matched to a gene: 6. CDR1 and CDR2 from the germline V gene are SGDLS and YYNGEE. This CDR3 is 14 amino acids long. For the CDR3, the DNA is TGTGCCAGCAGCGTCGCGGGACAGGGTTCCGAGCAGTACTTC. Protein sequence: CASSVAGQGSEQYF.

The chain joins TRBV14 to TRBJ2-7; TRBD1 matches 9 bases. Germline V gene lookup returns CDR1 SGHDN and CDR2 FVKESK. Germline trimming cut 3 bases from V and 2 bases from J; bases unmatched to any gene: 14. This CDR3 spans 18 amino acids. CDR3: CASSHPNPGTGSTYEQYF. The DNA for the CDR3 is TGTGCCAGCAGCCACCCAAACCCCGGGACAGGGAGTACCTACGAGCAGTACTTC.

V is TRBV7-2 and J is TRBJ2-7, with TRBD1 identical over 7 bases. The CDR3 extends over 16 amino acids. V shed 3 bases and J 0 bases; nucleotides not matched to a gene: 8. CDR1 and CDR2 (germline): SGHTA, FQGNSA. The CDR3 region is CASSFDAGGFSYEQYF. CDR3 sequence (DNA): TGTGCCAGCAGCTTCGATGCAGGGGGTTTCTCCTACGAGCAGTACTTC.

This chain links TRBV6-6 with TRBJ1-4, with D possibly TRBD1 on 5 matching bases. V lost 0 bases and J 8 bases, leaving 16 bases between the germline ends. From germline, CDR1 is MNHNY and CDR2 SVGAGI (reference sequence). The CDR3 sequence is 16 residues long. The CDR3 DNA follows: TGTGCCAGCAGTTACTCGGCGGGAGGGCGGGACGAAAAACTGTTTTTT. Translated, it gives CASSYSAGGRDEKLFF.